The source of this T cell receptor beta chain is a study of blood T cell repertoires in COVID-19. Background on the study: COVID-19 samples collected from the United States, Italy and Spain covered acute and convalescent phases.

V dropped 5 bases and J dropped 0 bases, with 12 bases sitting between them. Germline CDR1 MRHNA, CDR2 SNTAGT. This CDR3 is built from 15 residues. Per the authors' pipeline: Amplifying reference gene primers gave estimates of nucleated cell counts. Libraries were prepared by immunoSEQ multiplex PCR; TCRdb keeps only in-frame clonotypes and omits some of them. The V and J calls and clone size are taken from that table; D and trimming were inferred from the DNA. The table includes hundreds of thousands of clones, about 87% detected once. During active infection, Seattle patients enrolled and were then monitored through disease.

The sample comprised peripheral blood. This receptor was taken from a young man with COVID-19, enrolled during active disease. This sequence joins TRBV6-4 and TRBJ2-3; D might be TRBD2 (5 bases). The CDR3, as DNA: TGTGCCAGCAGTCCCCCCGGGGAGAGCACAGATACGCAGTATTTT. Residues: CASSPPGESTDTQYF.